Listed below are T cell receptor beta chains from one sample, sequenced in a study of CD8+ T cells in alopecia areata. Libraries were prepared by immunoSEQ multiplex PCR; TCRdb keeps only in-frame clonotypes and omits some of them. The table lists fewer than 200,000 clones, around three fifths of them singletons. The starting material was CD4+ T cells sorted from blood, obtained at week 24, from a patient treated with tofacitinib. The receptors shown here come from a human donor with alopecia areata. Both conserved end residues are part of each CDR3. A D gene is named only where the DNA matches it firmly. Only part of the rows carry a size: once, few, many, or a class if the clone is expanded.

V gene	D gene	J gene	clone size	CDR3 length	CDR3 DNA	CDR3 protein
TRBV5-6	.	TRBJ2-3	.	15	TGTGCCAGCAGCTTGGGTGTGGGAACCACAGATACGCAGTATTTT	CASSLGVGTTDTQYF
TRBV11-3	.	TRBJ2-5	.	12	TGTGCCAGCAGCAGGCTGGGAGAGACCCAGTACTTC	CASSRLGETQYF
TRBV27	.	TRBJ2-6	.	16	TGTGCCAGCAGTTTATCTCGTGGGTCTGGGGCCAACGTCCTGACTTTC	CASSLSRGSGANVLTF
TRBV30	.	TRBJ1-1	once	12	TGTGCCTGGAGTGTAAAAGGGCGCCAAGCTTTCTTT	CAWSVKGRQAFF
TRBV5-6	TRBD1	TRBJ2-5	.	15	TGTGCCAGCAGCGCCTACAGGGGTTTCGTAGAGACCCAGTACTTC	CASSAYRGFVETQYF
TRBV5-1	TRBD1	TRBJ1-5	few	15	TGCGCCAGCAGCCGGACAGGGGATAGCAATCAGCCCCAGCATTTT	CASSRTGDSNQPQHF
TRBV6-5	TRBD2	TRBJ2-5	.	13	TGTGCCAGCACACCCGGACTAGCGGGGAGCCAGTACTTC	CASTPGLAGSQYF
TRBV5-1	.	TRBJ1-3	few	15	TGCGCCAGCAGCTTGGTATCGGGCTCTGGAAACACCATATATTTT	CASSLVSGSGNTIYF
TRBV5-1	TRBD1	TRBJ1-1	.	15	TGCGCCAGCAGCTTCACAGGGGACGGAGTCACTGAAGCTTTCTTT	CASSFTGDGVTEAFF
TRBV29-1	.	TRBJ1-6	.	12	TGCAGCGTTGGGGATCCTAATTCACCCCTCCACTTT	CSVGDPNSPLHF
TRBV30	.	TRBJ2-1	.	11	TGTGCCTGGAGTTCTGGACTTGAGCAGTTCTTC	CAWSSGLEQFF